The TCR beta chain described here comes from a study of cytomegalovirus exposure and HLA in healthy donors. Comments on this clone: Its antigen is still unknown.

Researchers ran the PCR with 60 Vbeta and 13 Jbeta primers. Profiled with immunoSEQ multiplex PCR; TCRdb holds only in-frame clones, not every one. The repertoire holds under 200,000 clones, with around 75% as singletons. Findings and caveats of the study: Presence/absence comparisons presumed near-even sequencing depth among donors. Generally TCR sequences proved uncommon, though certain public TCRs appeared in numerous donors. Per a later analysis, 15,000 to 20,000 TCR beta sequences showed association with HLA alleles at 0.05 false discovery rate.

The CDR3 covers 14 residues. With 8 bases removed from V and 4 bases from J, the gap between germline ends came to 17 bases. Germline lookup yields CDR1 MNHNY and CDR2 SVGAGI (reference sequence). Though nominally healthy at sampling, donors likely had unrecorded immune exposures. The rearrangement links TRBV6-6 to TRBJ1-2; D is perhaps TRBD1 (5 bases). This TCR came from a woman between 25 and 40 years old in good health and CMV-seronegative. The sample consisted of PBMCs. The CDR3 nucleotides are TGTGCCAGCTCCCCTGGGGGGGTTGGCTATGGCTACACCTTC. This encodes CASSPGGVGYGYTF.